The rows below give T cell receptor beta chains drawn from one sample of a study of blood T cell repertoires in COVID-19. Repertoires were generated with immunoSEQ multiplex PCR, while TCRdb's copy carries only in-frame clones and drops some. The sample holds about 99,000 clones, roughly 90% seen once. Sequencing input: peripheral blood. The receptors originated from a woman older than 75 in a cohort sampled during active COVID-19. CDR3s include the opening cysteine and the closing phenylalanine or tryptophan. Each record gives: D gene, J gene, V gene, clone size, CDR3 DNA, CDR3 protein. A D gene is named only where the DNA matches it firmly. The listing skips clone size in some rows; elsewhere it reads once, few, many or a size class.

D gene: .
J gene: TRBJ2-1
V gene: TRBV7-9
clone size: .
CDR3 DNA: TGTGCCAGCAGCTTAGCAGGTGACTTCTACAATGAGCAGTTCTTC
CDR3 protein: CASSLAGDFYNEQFF

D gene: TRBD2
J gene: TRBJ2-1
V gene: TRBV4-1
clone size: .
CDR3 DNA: TGCGCCAGCAGCCAGGGACTAGCGGGAGGCTCCTACAATGAGCAGTTCTTC
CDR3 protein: CASSQGLAGGSYNEQFF

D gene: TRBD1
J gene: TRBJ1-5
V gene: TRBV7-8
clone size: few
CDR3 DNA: TGTGCCAGCAGCTTAGGGACAGGGGCCACCTGGTATCAGCCCCAGCATTTT
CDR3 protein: CASSLGTGATWYQPQHF

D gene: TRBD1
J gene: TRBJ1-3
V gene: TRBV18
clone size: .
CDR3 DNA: TGTGCCAGCTCACCGACAGGGGTCAGCAACACCATATATTTT
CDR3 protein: CASSPTGVSNTIYF

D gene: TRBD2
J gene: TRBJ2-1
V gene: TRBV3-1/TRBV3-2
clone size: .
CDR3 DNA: TGTGCCAGCAGCCAAGTCGGACTAGCGAGGAATGAGCAGTTCTTC
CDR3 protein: CASSQVGLARNEQFF

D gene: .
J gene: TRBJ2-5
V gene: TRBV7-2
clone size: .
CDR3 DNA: TGTGCCAGCAGCCCGCCCGGGCCTTCCCGGGGAGAGACCCAGTACTTC
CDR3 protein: CASSPPGPSRGETQYF

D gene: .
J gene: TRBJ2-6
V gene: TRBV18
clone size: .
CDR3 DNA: TGTGCCAGCTCACCATCCTCCGGGGGTGTCTCTGGGGCCAACGTCCTGACTTTC
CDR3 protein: CASSPSSGGVSGANVLTF

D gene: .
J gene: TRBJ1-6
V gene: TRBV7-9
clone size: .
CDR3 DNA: TGTGCCAGCAGCTTAGCGGGGCTCAATTCACCCCTCCACTTT
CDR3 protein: CASSLAGLNSPLHF

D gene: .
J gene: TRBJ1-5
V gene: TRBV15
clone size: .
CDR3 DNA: TGTGCCACCAGTGGAGACTCCAGGGTTAGTCTGGATAGCAATCAGCCCCAGCATTTT
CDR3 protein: CATSGDSRVSLDSNQPQHF

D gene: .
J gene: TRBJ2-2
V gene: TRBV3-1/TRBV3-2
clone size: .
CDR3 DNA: TGTGCCAGCAGCACCGGGACACACACCGGGGAGCTGTTTTTT
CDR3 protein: CASSTGTHTGELFF

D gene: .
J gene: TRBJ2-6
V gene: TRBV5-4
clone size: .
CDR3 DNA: TGTGCCAGCAGCTTGGCAGGCCAGGCTGGGGCCAACGTCCTGACTTTC
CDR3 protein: CASSLAGQAGANVLTF

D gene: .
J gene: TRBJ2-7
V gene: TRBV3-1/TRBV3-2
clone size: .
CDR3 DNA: TGTGCCAGCAGCCAAGATTGGGCGAGTTGGTCCTACGAGCAGTACTTC
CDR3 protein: CASSQDWASWSYEQYF

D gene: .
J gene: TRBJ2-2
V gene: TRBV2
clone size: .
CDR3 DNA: TGTGCCAGCAGCCCCGACTCGGCCGGGGAGCTGTTTTTT
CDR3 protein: CASSPDSAGELFF

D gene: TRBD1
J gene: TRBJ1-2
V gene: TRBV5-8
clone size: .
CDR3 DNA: TGTGCCAGCAGCCTCCTCGACAGGGCCAATGGCTACACCTTC
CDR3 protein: CASSLLDRANGYTF

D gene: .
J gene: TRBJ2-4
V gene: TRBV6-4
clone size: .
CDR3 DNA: TGTGCCAGCAGTGAGTTTGGACTGACCAAGGACATTCAGTACTTC
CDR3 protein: CASSEFGLTKDIQYF

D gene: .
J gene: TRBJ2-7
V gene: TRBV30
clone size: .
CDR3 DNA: TGTGCCTGGAGAGTCGGGGTTTTTTTCTACGAGCAGTACTTC
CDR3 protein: CAWRVGVFFYEQYF

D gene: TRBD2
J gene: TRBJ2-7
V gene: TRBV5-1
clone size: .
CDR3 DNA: TGCGCCAGCAGCTTGGCCTTAGCGGGAGCTTACGAGCAGTACTTC
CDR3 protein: CASSLALAGAYEQYF

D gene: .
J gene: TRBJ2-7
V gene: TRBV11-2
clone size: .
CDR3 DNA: TGTGCCAGCAGCCGAGCCAGACAGGCTAGTGCCACCTACGAGCAGTACTTC
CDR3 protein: CASSRARQASATYEQYF

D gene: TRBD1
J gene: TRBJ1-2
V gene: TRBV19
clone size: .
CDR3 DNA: TGTGCCAGTAGTACCAGACAGGGTTCAGTCGAGACTTTCACCTTC
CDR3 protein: CASSTRQGSVETFTF

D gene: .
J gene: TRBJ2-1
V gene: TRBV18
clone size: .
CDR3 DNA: TGTGCCAGCTCACCACCGTTGCTAGGTTACAATGAGCAGTTCTTC
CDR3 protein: CASSPPLLGYNEQFF

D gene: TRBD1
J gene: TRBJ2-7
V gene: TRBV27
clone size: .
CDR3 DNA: TGTGCCAGCAGTGGGGGACAGGGGAAGGTGTACGAGCAGTACTTC
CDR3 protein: CASSGGQGKVYEQYF

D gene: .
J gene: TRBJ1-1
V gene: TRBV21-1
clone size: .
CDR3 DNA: TGTGCCGGACGACAGGGGCGCCTTCAGAACACTGAAGCTTTCTTT
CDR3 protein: CAGRQGRLQNTEAFF

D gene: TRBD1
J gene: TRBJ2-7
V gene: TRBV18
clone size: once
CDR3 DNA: TGTGCCAGCTCCCCGGGACAGCGCCTCTCCTACGAGCAGTACTTC
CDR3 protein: CASSPGQRLSYEQYF

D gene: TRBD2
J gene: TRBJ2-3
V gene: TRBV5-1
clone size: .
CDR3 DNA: TGCGCCAGCAGCCCCCCAACCCCCTTAGCGGGGGACACAGATACGCAGTATTTT
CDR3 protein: CASSPPTPLAGDTDTQYF

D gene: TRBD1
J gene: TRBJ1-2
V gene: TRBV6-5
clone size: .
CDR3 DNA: TGTGCCAGCAGTTACTACAGGGGGCTCTATGGCTACACCTTC
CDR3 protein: CASSYYRGLYGYTF

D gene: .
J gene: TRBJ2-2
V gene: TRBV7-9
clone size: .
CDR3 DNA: TGTGCCAGCACCATATTGAGGACAGCGAACACCGGGGAGCTGTTTTTT
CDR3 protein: CASTILRTANTGELFF

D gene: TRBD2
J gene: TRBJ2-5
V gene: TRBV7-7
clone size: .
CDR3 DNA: TGTGCTAGCAGCTTAGGGGGCGGGAGGGCAGAGACCCAGTACTTC
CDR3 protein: CASSLGGGRAETQYF

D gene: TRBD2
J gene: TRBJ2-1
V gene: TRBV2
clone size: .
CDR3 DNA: TGTGCCAGCAGTATACTAGCGGGGGCCCATGAGCAGTTCTTC
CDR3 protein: CASSILAGAHEQFF

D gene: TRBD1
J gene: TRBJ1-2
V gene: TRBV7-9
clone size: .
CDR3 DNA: TGTGCCAGCAGCTGGGGACAGAACAATAACTATGGCTACACCTTC
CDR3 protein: CASSWGQNNNYGYTF

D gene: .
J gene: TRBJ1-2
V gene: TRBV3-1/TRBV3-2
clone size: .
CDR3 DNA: TGTGCCAGCAGCCAAGGGACAGCAGGATCCGTCTACACCTTC
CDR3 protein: CASSQGTAGSVYTF

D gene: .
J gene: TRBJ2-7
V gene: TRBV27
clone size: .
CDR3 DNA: TGTGCCAGCAGTCCTCGGACGGGGACCTACGAGCAGTACTTC
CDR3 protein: CASSPRTGTYEQYF

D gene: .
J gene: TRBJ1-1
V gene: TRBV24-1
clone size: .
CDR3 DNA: TGTGCCACCAGTGATTCGGAGGGTAGTGGCACTGAAGCTTTCTTT
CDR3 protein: CATSDSEGSGTEAFF

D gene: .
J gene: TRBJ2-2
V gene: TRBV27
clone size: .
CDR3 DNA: TGTGCCAGCAGTTTCACCCGGACCGGGGAGCTGTTTTTT
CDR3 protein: CASSFTRTGELFF

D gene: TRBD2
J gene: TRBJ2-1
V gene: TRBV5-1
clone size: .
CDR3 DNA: TGCGCCAGCAGCCAATGGGGACTAGCGGGAGGATCGGCCTACAATGAGCAGTTCTTC
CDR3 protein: CASSQWGLAGGSAYNEQFF

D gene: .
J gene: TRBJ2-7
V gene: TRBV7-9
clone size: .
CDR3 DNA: TGTGCCAGCAGCGCAGACATCTACGAGCAGTACTTC
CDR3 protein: CASSADIYEQYF

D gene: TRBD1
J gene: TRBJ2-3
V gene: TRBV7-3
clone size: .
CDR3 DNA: TGTGCCAGCAACGGACAGGGCTCAGATACGCAGTATTTT
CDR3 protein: CASNGQGSDTQYF

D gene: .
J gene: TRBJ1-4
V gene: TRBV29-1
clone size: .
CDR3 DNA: TGCAGCGTTGATGGAGACAGGCGCGATAGTGAAAAACTGTTTTTT
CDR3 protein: CSVDGDRRDSEKLFF

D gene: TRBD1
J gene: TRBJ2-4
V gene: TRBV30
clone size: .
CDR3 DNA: TGTGCCTGGAGTGACGGGACAGTCAAAAACATTCAGTACTTC
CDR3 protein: CAWSDGTVKNIQYF

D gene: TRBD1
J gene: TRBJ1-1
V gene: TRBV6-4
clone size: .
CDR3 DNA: TGTGCCAGCAGTGAGGCAGGGGGCACTGAAGCTTTCTTT
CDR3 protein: CASSEAGGTEAFF

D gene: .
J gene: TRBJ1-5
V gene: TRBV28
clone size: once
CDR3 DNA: TGTGCCAGCAGTTTTAGGGCAGGGATACTCAATCAGCCCCAGCATTTT
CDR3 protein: CASSFRAGILNQPQHF

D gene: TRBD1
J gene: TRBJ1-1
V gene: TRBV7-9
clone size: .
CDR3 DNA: TGTGCCACGGACTCCACAGGGGGGACTGAAGCTTTCTTT
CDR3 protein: CATDSTGGTEAFF

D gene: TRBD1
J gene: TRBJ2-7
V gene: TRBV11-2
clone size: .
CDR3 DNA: TGTGCCAGCAGCGGAACGACAGGGGCCGCAAGGGGGGTTCTTTACGAGCAGTACTTC
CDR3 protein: CASSGTTGAARGVLYEQYF

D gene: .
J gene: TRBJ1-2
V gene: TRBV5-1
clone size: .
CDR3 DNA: TGCGCCAGCAGAGCCCTTGGGGGGAACTATGGCTACACCTTC
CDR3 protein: CASRALGGNYGYTF

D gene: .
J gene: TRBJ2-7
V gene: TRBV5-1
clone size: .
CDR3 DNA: TGCGCCAGCAGCTTGGGGCAGGGCCCCTACGAGCAGTACTTC
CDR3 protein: CASSLGQGPYEQYF

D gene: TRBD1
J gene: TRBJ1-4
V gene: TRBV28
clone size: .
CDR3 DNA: TGTGCCAGCAGGCCCCGTGGGACAGGGAGTGAAAAACTGTTTTTT
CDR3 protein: CASRPRGTGSEKLFF

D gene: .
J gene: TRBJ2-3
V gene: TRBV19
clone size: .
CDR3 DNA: TGTGCCAGTTCACAGGGCTGGGGCACAGATACGCAGTATTTT
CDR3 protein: CASSQGWGTDTQYF

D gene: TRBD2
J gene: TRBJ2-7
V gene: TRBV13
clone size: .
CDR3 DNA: TGTGCCAGCAGCCCCTCCACCGCTAGCGGGAGGGCCGAAGAGCAGTACTTC
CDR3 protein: CASSPSTASGRAEEQYF

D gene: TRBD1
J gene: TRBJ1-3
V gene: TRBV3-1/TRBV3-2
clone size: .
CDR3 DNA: TGTGCCAGCAGTCAAGAACCGGGACAGGGTATGACTGGAAACACCATATATTTT
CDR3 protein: CASSQEPGQGMTGNTIYF

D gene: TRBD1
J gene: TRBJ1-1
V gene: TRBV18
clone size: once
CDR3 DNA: TGTGCCAGCTCCCAAGGACAGGCAGGAACGGAAGCTTTCTTT
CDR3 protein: CASSQGQAGTEAFF

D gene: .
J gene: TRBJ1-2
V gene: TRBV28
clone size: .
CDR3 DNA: TGTGCCAGCAGGGCCCAGGACTATGGCTACACCTTC
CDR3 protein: CASRAQDYGYTF

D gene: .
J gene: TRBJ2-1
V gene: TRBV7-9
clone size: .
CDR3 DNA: TGTGCCAGCAGCTTTTTCCAGGGTCAGACTAATGAGCAGTTCTTC
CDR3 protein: CASSFFQGQTNEQFF

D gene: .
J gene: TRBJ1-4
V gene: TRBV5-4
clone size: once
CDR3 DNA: TGTGCCAGCAGTTCTCAGGGTGACGAAAAACTGTTTTTT
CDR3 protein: CASSSQGDEKLFF

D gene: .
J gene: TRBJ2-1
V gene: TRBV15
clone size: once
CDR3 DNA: TGTGCCACCAGCAGAGGGGCGGGGGACAACCGGATCGAGCAGTTCTTC
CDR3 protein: CATSRGAGDNRIEQFF

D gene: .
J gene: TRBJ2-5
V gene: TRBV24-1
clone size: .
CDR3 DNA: TGTGCCACCAGTGAGCAGGGTGGGGAGACCCAGTACTTC
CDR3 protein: CATSEQGGETQYF